This TCR beta chain stems from a study of T-cell memory formation after mild COVID-19 (dated by TCRdb to the early 2020s). Notes on the research overall: TCR sequence clusters from the two donors were largely donor specific. The cohort comprised two young, previously healthy adult volunteers, one female and one male. In a couple of donors, T-cell clones that expanded and contracted after mild COVID-19 were tracked by sequencing TCRalpha and TCRbeta repertoires over time. What the study reported, not specific to this receptor: Some responding clones were found in pre-infection memory, which suggests that pre-existing cross-reactive memory T cells took part in the SARS-CoV-2 response. Clones that contracted from day 15 to 85 showed balanced CD4/CD8 phenotypes, whereas a second wave of clones that expanded from day 15 to 37 leaned towards CD4+. The study covered only a couple of mild cases, and larger cohorts including severe cases with pre-infection samples were considered necessary. Contracting CD4+ clones were located mainly in the CM and EM memory subsets, whereas CD8+ clones were found to be enriched in EMRA. SARS-CoV-2 specificity of the second-wave clones peaking on day 37 was not confirmed.

This clonotype was seen only once. Its antigen is unknown. No quality values exist for individual bases; no much larger clone is one base distant. PBMCs were isolated by Ficoll-Paque density gradient centrifugation. Sequencing instrument: Illumina NovaSeq 6000. cDNA libraries for TCRalpha and TCRbeta were prepared by 5'RACE using constant-segment primers, with sample barcodes and unique molecular identifiers added. RNA was extracted from every sample with Trizol reagent. The libraries were amplified in two PCR steps, and the second step added a second sample barcode and Illumina TruSeq adapters. Sequencing of libraries was performed on an Illumina NovaSeq with 2 x 150 bp paired-end reads. Turning to the authors' computational methods: The reads were demultiplexed and collapsed into UMI-guided consensus sequences using migec v1.2.7. Using mixcr v2.1.11, the UMI consensuses were aligned to TRA and TRB V and J templates and assembled into clonotypes. Clonotypes were classified as expanded or contracted when called significant by both edgeR and NoisET, with noise models trained on biological replicates. For edgeR calls, the thresholds were a false discovery rate-adjusted p below 0.01 and a log2 fold-change of 1. PCA with hierarchical clustering of max-normalized trajectories of the 1000 most abundant clonotypes was used as exploratory dynamics analysis. Separately sequenced CD4+ and CD8+ repertoires were used to assign the CD4 or CD8 phenotype of responding clones. The raw public data were reprocessed by TCRdb itself: fastp quality trimming at Q25, MiXCR clonotype calling, in-frame beta chains only. Here each entry gathers all rows of one CDR3 protein and keeps the most common genes and DNA. It is TCRdb's table, rather than the study itself, that gives the V and J calls and clone size. The table for this sample lists approximately 500,000 distinct CDR3 sequences; 25% of them were counted only once. Roughly an eighth of the sample is held by the ten biggest clonotypes.

The receptor was isolated from an adult woman who had mild COVID-19 (a few samples of this study predate the infection). The sample titles of this study are shuffled in the database, so cell type and time point are left out; the donor was told from shared clones. The sequenced material came from PBMCs or a T cell subset sorted from them (not recorded which).

The DNA is as follows: TGTGCCACCAGCAGAGAAGGCATGGGTACCTACGAGCAGTACTTC. This yields the protein CATSREGMGTYEQYF. The chain employs TRBV15 and TRBJ2-7, with an unclear D gene assignment. Via the germline V gene (reference sequence), CDR1 is LNHNV and CDR2 YYDKDF. The CDR3 starts with the cysteine, ends with the phenylalanine, and has 15 residues. The retained sequence is limited to the CDR3, 45 bases, with the frame set at the first base. V loses 0 bases, J loses 2 bases, and the germline ends lie 11 bases apart. Extended through the reference TRBV15 and TRBJ2-7 proteins, this CDR3 yields the full variable domain: DAMVIQNPRYQVTQFGKPVTLSCSQTLNHNVMYWYQQKSSQAPKLLFHYYDKDFNNEADTPDNFQSRRPNTSFCFLDIRSPGLGDTAMYLCATSREGMGTYEQYFGPGTRLTVT.